Below, 30 T cell receptor beta chains from the same sample are listed, as sequenced in a study of T cell responses to AZD1222 COVID-19 vaccine. Generated by immunoSEQ multiplex PCR, the TCRdb table keeps only in-frame clones and is missing some. The sample has approximately 140,000 clones; about 90% are singletons. The sequenced sample was peripheral blood, obtained 28 days after the second AZD1222 dose. These receptors were collected from an adult who received the AZD1222 COVID-19 vaccine.

The rearrangement uses TRBV19 and TRBJ2-7; 7 nucleotides align to TRBD1. The V gene end was trimmed by 9 bases and the J gene end by 3 bases; junction bases not matched to a gene: 11. This CDR3 is built from 14 residues. CDR1 and CDR2 (germline): LNHDA, SQIVND (reference sequence). In nucleotides, the CDR3 is TGTGCCAGCTCCACCCAACAGGGGTACTACGAGCAGTACTTC. It specifies CASSTQQGYYEQYF.

In its sample, this clone was seen once. The chain combines TRBV5-1 with TRBJ2-1; D is possibly TRBD1 or TRBD2 (5 bases each). CDR3 size: 15 residues. Per germline, CDR1 SGHRS and CDR2 YFSETQ. The V gene lost 0 bases and the J gene lost 4 bases, with 11 bases spanning the gap. The DNA for the CDR3 is TGCGCCAGCAGCTTGGCCGGGGACCCGTACAATGAGCAGTTCTTC. Translated: CASSLAGDPYNEQFF.

The chain uses TRBV5-1 and TRBJ2-7; D may be TRBD1 (7 bases). Germline CDR1 and CDR2: SGHRS and YFSETQ. The V end was cut by 4 bases, the J end by 2 bases, with 16 bases between. There are 15 residues in the CDR3. In DNA, the CDR3 is TGCGCCAGCAGCCCGTCAGGGGGACTCACCTACGAGCAGTACTTC. Residues: CASSPSGGLTYEQYF.

The count of this clone is one. V gene TRBV27 combines with J gene TRBJ1-5; the match to TRBD1 covers 7 bases. Trimming cost V 2 bases and J 6 bases; bases outside gene matches: 4. The CDR3 length is 14 residues. Germline V gene sequence: CDR1 MNHEY, CDR2 SMNVEV (reference sequence). CDR3 residues: CASSLTGDGQPQHF. Here the CDR3 DNA reads TGTGCCAGCAGTTTAACAGGGGACGGTCAGCCCCAGCATTTT.

The chain is built from TRBV2 and TRBJ1-2; D remains unclear. CDR1 is SNHLY and CDR2 is FYNNEI in the germline V gene. Trimming cost V 7 bases and J 2 bases, with 20 bases left between them. The CDR3 runs 16 residues. This chain's CDR3 is CASNSVSTGRNYGYTF. Written as DNA, the CDR3 is TGTGCCAGCAATTCGGTCTCGACCGGGCGGAACTATGGCTACACCTTC.

V usage is TRBV5-4 and J usage is TRBJ1-4, with a tentative D call TRBD1 (6 bases). The CDR3 runs 15 residues. CDR1 and CDR2 (germline): SGHNT, YYREEE (reference sequence). V gave up 0 bases and J gave up 5 bases, with 11 bases separating them. For the CDR3, the DNA is TGTGCCAGCAGCTTGGCCATACAGGGAAATGAAAAACTGTTTTTT. Its translation is CASSLAIQGNEKLFF.

This clone appeared a few times. The V and J genes are TRBV6-5 and TRBJ1-1; no reliable D call. This CDR3 is built from 13 residues. Germline V CDR1 and CDR2: MNHEY, SVGAGI. Trimming pared 5 bases from V and 7 bases from J, leaving 14 bases between. This CDR3 is CASSRRPESEAFF. CDR3 DNA: TGTGCCAGCAGTCGTAGACCTGAGAGTGAAGCTTTCTTT.

The V gene is TRBV2, the J gene TRBJ2-5, with TRBD2 identical over 7 bases. Germline assignment: CDR1 SNHLY and CDR2 FYNNEI. The length of the CDR3 is 14 residues. The J segment lost 3 bases and the V segment lost 4 bases, leaving 5 bases of the junction unmatched. The CDR3 DNA reads TGTGCCAGCAGTGGGAGCGGGATAAAAGAGACCCAGTACTTC. Protein sequence: CASSGSGIKETQYF.

The genes are TRBV6-5 and TRBJ1-3; D is possibly TRBD1 (5 bases). The CDR3 spans 13 residues. Trimming left V 5 bases short and J 4 bases short, with 9 bases between. CDR1 MNHEY and CDR2 SVGAGI come from the germline V gene. In nucleotides, the CDR3 is TGTGCCAGCAGTCCTCAGGGAGGAAACACCATATATTTT. Encoded protein: CASSPQGGNTIYF.

The V call is TRBV2, the J call TRBJ1-5; possibly TRBD1 for D (6 bases). Trimming left V 8 bases short and J 0 bases short, with 14 bases between. CDR1 is SNHLY, CDR2 FYNNEI, per germline. This CDR3 is built from 15 residues. CDR3 nucleotide sequence: TGTGCCAGCCGAGGGGGGCAGACTAGCAATCAGCCCCAGCATTTT. It is translated as CASRGGQTSNQPQHF. Combining the CDR3 with reference TRBV2 and TRBJ1-5 gives the whole variable domain EPEVTQTPSHQVTQMGQEVILRCVPISNHLYFYWYRQILGQKVEFLVSFYNNEISEKSEIFDDQFSVERPDGSNFTLKIRSTKLEDSAMYFCASRGGQTSNQPQHFGDGTRLSIL.

The chain carries TRBV18 and TRBJ1-1; unclear D gene. The CDR3 length is 14 residues. Germline V gene data show CDR1 as KGHSH and CDR2 as LQKENI. The V end lost 3 bases, the J end lost 0 bases, and 8 bases lay between the germline ends. The CDR3, as DNA: TGTGCCAGCTCACCGGGGATTATGAACACTGAAGCTTTCTTT. Translating gives CASSPGIMNTEAFF.

This chain connects TRBV5-1 to TRBJ1-1; D uncertain. Deletions cut 0 bases from V and 2 bases from J, with 8 bases between. CDR1 is SGHRS and CDR2 is YFSETQ in the germline V gene. The CDR3 consists of 14 residues. The CDR3 loop reads CASSLVDLNTEAFF. CDR3 bases: TGCGCCAGCAGCTTGGTCGATTTAAACACTGAAGCTTTCTTT.

The chain uses TRBV30 and TRBJ1-6; D is undetermined. CDR1 is GTSNPN, CDR2 SVGIG, per germline (reference sequence). The CDR3 loop spans 16 amino acids. Trimming cost V 0 bases and J 0 bases, with 9 bases left between them. CDR3 bases: TGTGCCTGGAGTGTCCCGACGGGCTCCTATAATTCACCCCTCCACTTT. It specifies CAWSVPTGSYNSPLHF. Full variable domain (rest looked up from reference TRBV30 and TRBJ1-6): SQTIHQWPATLVQPVGSPLSLECTVEGTSNPNLYWYRQAAGRGLQLLFYSVGIGQISSEVPQNLSASRPQDRQFILSSKKLLLSDSGFYLCAWSVPTGSYNSPLHFGNGTRLTVT.

The CDR3 nucleotides read TGTGCCAGCTCACCCGCAGCCGGGGTAGAGTATGGCTACACCTTC. This gives the protein CASSPAAGVEYGYTF. The rearrangement uses TRBV18 and TRBJ1-2; D gene unclear. Germline V CDR1 and CDR2: KGHSH, LQKENI. The CDR3 extends over 15 amino acids. The germline V and J ends were trimmed by 3 bases and 5 bases, with 16 bases remaining between them. The entire variable domain, with the rest obtained from reference TRBV18 and TRBJ1-2, is as follows: NAGVMQNPRHLVRRRGQEARLRCSPMKGHSHVYWYRQLPEEGLKFMVYLQKENIIDESGMPKERFSAEFPKEGPSILRIQQVVRGDSAAYFCASSPAAGVEYGYTFGSGTRLTVV.

On this clone: The same CDR3 is also encoded by other DNA sequences in this sample. The chain is built from TRBV19 and TRBJ1-1, with D maybe TRBD1 (5 bases). With 3 bases removed from V and 4 bases from J, the gap between germline ends came to 9 bases. Germline V CDR1 and CDR2: LNHDA, SQIVND (reference sequence). This CDR3 is 13 amino acids long. The CDR3, as DNA: TGTGCCAGTAGTATCAGCGGGGCCACTGAAGCTTTCTTT. Translation gives CASSISGATEAFF.

This chain joins TRBV7-9 and TRBJ2-5; D gene unclear. The germline V and J ends were trimmed by 1 base and 5 bases, with 14 bases remaining between them. The CDR3 is 15 amino acids. The V gene's germline CDR1 is SEHNR and CDR2 FQNEAQ (reference sequence). CDR3 DNA sequence: TGTGCCAGCAGCTTAGGGCCCTTAAACGGGGAGACCCAGTACTTC. This gives the protein CASSLGPLNGETQYF.

This chain uses TRBV6-1 with TRBJ1-2; D is undetermined. Germline V lookup: CDR1 MNHNS, CDR2 SASEGT. The CDR3 loop spans 12 amino acids. Trimming cost V 2 bases and J 3 bases, with 4 bases left between them. This CDR3 reads CASSERDYGYTF. The CDR3 region has the DNA TGTGCCAGCAGTGAACGGGACTATGGCTACACCTTC.

DNA for the CDR3: TGTGCCAGCAGCGCCCAGGGGGCATTTGGCTCTGGAAACACCATATATTTT. This translates into CASSAQGAFGSGNTIYF. This sequence joins TRBV9 and TRBJ1-3; 8 bases are shared with TRBD1. CDR1 and CDR2 from the germline V gene are SGDLS and YYNGEE. CDR3 length: 17 residues. Unmatched junction bases numbered 8, after V lost 3 bases and J lost 0 bases. Complete variable domain (other parts from reference TRBV9 and TRBJ1-3): DSGVTQTPKHLITATGQRVTLRCSPRSGDLSVYWYQQSLDQGLQFLIQYYNGEERAKGNILERFSAQQFPDLHSELNLSSLELGDSALYFCASSAQGAFGSGNTIYFGEGSWLTVV.

This sequence joins TRBV27 and TRBJ1-4; D is perhaps TRBD1 (5 bases). This CDR3 contains 15 residues. Germline V gene data show CDR1 as MNHEY and CDR2 as SMNVEV (reference sequence). Trimming took off 5 bases at V and 0 bases at J, with 10 bases between the two ends. The CDR3 reads CASSPWGATNEKLFF. CDR3 bases: TGTGCCAGCAGTCCCTGGGGCGCAACTAATGAAAAACTGTTTTTT. Filled out from reference TRBV27 and TRBJ1-4, the complete variable domain reads EAQVTQNPRYLITVTGKKLTVTCSQNMNHEYMSWYRQDPGLGLRQIYYSMNVEVTDKGDVPEGYKVSRKEKRNFPLILESPSPNQTSLYFCASSPWGATNEKLFFGSGTQLSVL.

This CDR3 reads CASSKTRRAVVQPQHF. The CDR3 nucleotides read TGTGCCAGTAGTAAGACCCGTCGGGCAGTTGTGCAGCCCCAGCATTTT. This chain connects TRBV19 to TRBJ1-5, with D uncertain. Germline V gene sequence: CDR1 LNHDA, CDR2 SQIVND (reference sequence). V dropped 4 bases and J dropped 7 bases, with 20 bases sitting between them. The CDR3 contains 16 residues.

V usage is TRBV6-4 and J usage is TRBJ2-5; D possibly matches TRBD1 or TRBD2 (5 bases each). Trimming stripped 10 bases from V and 4 bases from J, with 16 bases between. Germline CDR1 is MRHNA and CDR2 is SNTAGT. CDR3 length: 13 residues. Written as DNA, the CDR3 is TGTGCCACCTTTTTTTGGGGGAGAGAGACCCAGTACTTC. This codes for CATFFWGRETQYF.

A word on this clone: Sequence at one end of the junction differs from germline and may be a read error. The CDR3 here is CASSSTGGKQPQHF. The DNA for the CDR3 is TGTGCCAGCAGCTCCACAGGGGGCAAGCAGCCCCAGCATTTT. The chain joins TRBV7-9 to TRBJ1-5, with 9 bases that match TRBD1. CDR3 size: 14 residues. CDR1 and CDR2 from the germline V gene are SEHNR and FQNEAQ (reference sequence).

On this clone itself: One end of the junction varies from germline; a read error may be responsible. The chain carries TRBV2 and TRBJ1-1; TRBD1 agrees at 9 bases. This CDR3 spans 11 amino acids. Per the germline V gene, CDR1 is SNHLY and CDR2 is FYNNEI. The CDR3 DNA reads TGTGCCAGCAGCGGGGACAGGGCCCTTCGATTT. Amino acids: CASSGDRALRF.

V and J are TRBV5-5 and TRBJ2-2, with TRBD1 as a possible D gene (6 bases). V was shortened by 5 bases and J by 0 bases, with 11 bases between the two germline ends. This CDR3 has 15 residues. Germline loops: CDR1 SGHKS, CDR2 YYEKEE (reference sequence). The CDR3 sequence is CASSTGTTNTGELFF. CDR3 coding DNA: TGTGCCAGCAGTACCGGGACAACGAACACCGGGGAGCTGTTTTTT. Full variable domain (missing parts from reference TRBV5-5 and TRBJ2-2): DAGVTQSPTHLIKTRGQQVTLRCSPISGHKSVSWYQQVLGQGPQFIFQYYEKEERGRGNFPDRFSARQFPNYSSELNVNALLLGDSALYLCASSTGTTNTGELFFGEGSRLTVL.

In the case of this clone: A read error may produce the germline difference seen at one junction end. The chain joins TRBV11-2 to TRBJ2-1, with a possible D match to TRBD2 (5 bases). Germline assignment: CDR1 SGHAT and CDR2 FQNNGV. This CDR3 is built from 15 residues. CDR3 sequence reads: CASSLEVGSYNEQFF. Here the CDR3 DNA reads TGTGCCAGCAGCCTAGAGGTAGGGAGTTACAATGAGCAGTTCTTC.

The chain is built from TRBV6-5 and TRBJ1-4, with a possible D match to TRBD1 (6 bases). CDR3 length: 15 amino acids. V was trimmed by 6 bases and J by 7 bases, leaving 18 bases between them. Germline-derived CDR1 and CDR2 are MNHEY and SVGAGI. Written as DNA, the CDR3 is TGTGCCAGCAGCCAAACAGGGATGCGAAGTGAAAAACTGTTTTTT. Translating it yields CASSQTGMRSEKLFF.

The genes are TRBV30 and TRBJ1-2; D perhaps matches TRBD1 (5 bases). Germline-derived CDR1 and CDR2 are GTSNPN and SVGIG (reference sequence). V was cut by 0 bases and J by 1 base, with 12 bases left in between. The CDR3 is 15 amino acids. The CDR3 DNA follows: TGTGCCTGGAGTGTAGTAGGGGCCGATAACTATGGCTACACCTTC. It encodes CAWSVVGADNYGYTF.

This sequence joins TRBV18 and TRBJ1-2; a possible D gene is TRBD1 (5 bases). CDR3 size: 14 residues. The germline V and J ends were trimmed by 3 bases and 6 bases, with 14 bases remaining between them. CDR1 is KGHSH, CDR2 LQKENI, per germline. The CDR3 coding sequence is TGTGCCAGCTCACCTGCTCAGGGTTTCGATGGCTACACCTTC. It codes for CASSPAQGFDGYTF.

This chain links TRBV5-5 with TRBJ2-1; tentatively, D is TRBD1 (6 bases). The germline V gene has CDR1 SGHKS and CDR2 YYEKEE (reference sequence). Trimming removed 1 base from V and 6 bases from J, with 11 bases in between. The CDR3 length is 14 residues. In DNA, the CDR3 is TGTGCCAGCAGCTTGCTGGGGGCGGCCAATGAGCAGTTCTTC. Translation gives CASSLLGAANEQFF.

The chain uses TRBV5-1 and TRBJ1-4; TRBD1 is a possible D gene (5 bases). This CDR3 has 16 residues. Germline V gene data show CDR1 as SGHRS and CDR2 as YFSETQ. With 4 bases removed from V and 6 bases from J, the gap between germline ends came to 19 bases. The CDR3 protein is CASSPLPREGHEKLFF. The CDR3 DNA follows: TGCGCCAGCAGCCCTCTCCCCCGGGAGGGACATGAAAAACTGTTTTTT.